What follows are 31 T cell receptor beta chains derived from one specimen sequenced in a study of CD8+ T cells in alopecia areata. Following extraction, RNA underwent reverse transcription to cDNA, which served as the sequencing template. Some clones are missing from TCRdb's copy, which holds only in-frame ones; the method was immunoSEQ multiplex PCR. The sample records about 130,000 clones, approximately 49% being singletons. The source was CD8+ T cells sorted from blood, collected at week 0. The receptors stem from a human donor with alopecia areata.

The chain joins TRBV7-9 to TRBJ2-3, with 7 positions matching TRBD2. The germline V gene encodes CDR1 SEHNR and CDR2 FQNEAQ (reference sequence). The CDR3 runs to 14 residues. The V segment lost 1 base and the J segment 6 bases; nucleotides outside the gene matches: 4. The CDR3 region has the DNA TGTGCCAGCAGCTTAGAGGGGACTACGGATACGCAGTATTTT. Its protein is CASSLEGTTDTQYF.

This clone was found a few times. The rearrangement links TRBV4-3 to TRBJ2-7; perhaps TRBD2 as D (6 bases). Deletions cut 0 bases from V and 4 bases from J, with 13 bases between. In germline, CDR1 is LGHNA, CDR2 YSLEER. The CDR3 contains 15 residues. CDR3 bases: TGCGCCAGCAGCCAAGAGGCCGGGGGACTTTACGAGCAGTACTTC. It is translated as CASSQEAGGLYEQYF.

Here the CDR3 reads CASSLASIIAKNIQYF. Here the CDR3 DNA reads TGTGCCAGCAGCTTAGCGTCGATAATAGCCAAAAACATTCAGTACTTC. The V call is TRBV5-6, the J call TRBJ2-4, with no clear D. Germline assignment: CDR1 SGHDT and CDR2 YYEEEE. Deletions cut 2 bases from V and 0 bases from J, with 12 bases between. This CDR3 region has 16 residues.

CDR3 in DNA: TGTGCCATCAGTGATTGGGTAGCAGGCAGCGTAGAGACCCAGTACTTC. It is translated as CAISDWVAGSVETQYF. J is TRBJ2-5 and V is TRBV10-3; D not certain. CDR3 length equals 16 residues. The V and J ends lost 3 bases and 4 bases respectively, with 18 bases between them. CDR1 and CDR2 (germline): ENHRY, SYGVKD.

This chain links TRBV29-1 with TRBJ2-3; a weak D match, TRBD1 (5 bases). V was trimmed by 3 bases and J by 1 base, leaving 8 bases between them. The germline gives CDR1 SQVTM, CDR2 ANQGSEA. This CDR3 is built from 13 residues. Here the CDR3 reads CSVDEGGTDTQYF. The CDR3 coding sequence is TGCAGCGTTGACGAAGGGGGCACAGATACGCAGTATTTT.

This CDR3 is CASSSTGPFYGYTF. The DNA of the CDR3 is TGTGCCAGCAGTTCGACAGGTCCTTTCTATGGCTACACCTTC. The V and J genes are TRBV27 and TRBJ1-2, with D possibly TRBD1 on 6 matching bases. V gave up 4 bases and J gave up 4 bases, with 13 bases separating them. Germline V gene sequence: CDR1 MNHEY, CDR2 SMNVEV (reference sequence). The CDR3 is made up of 14 amino acids.

This chain uses TRBV28 with TRBJ1-5; 7 bases are shared with TRBD1. J lost 1 base, V lost 3 bases, and 0 bases had no gene match. The CDR3 runs 14 residues. Germline V gene sequence: CDR1 MDHEN, CDR2 SYDVKM. In DNA, the CDR3 is TGTGCCAGCAGTTTGACAGGGAGCAATCAGCCCCAGCATTTT. Translation: CASSLTGSNQPQHF.

A few counts support this clone. This chain links TRBV25-1 with TRBJ2-3, with D possibly being TRBD2 (5 bases). This CDR3 is built from 13 residues. The germline CDR1 and CDR2 sequences are MGHDK and SYGVNS. Trimming left V 4 bases short and J 4 bases short, with 9 bases between. Written as DNA, the CDR3 is TGTGCCAGCAGTGGCGACTATGCAGATACGCAGTATTTT. This translates into CASSGDYADTQYF.

This clone was recorded a few times. The rearrangement uses TRBV6-6 and TRBJ1-1; D gene uncertain. V was shortened by 7 bases and J by 3 bases, with 12 bases between the two germline ends. In germline, CDR1 is MNHNY, CDR2 SVGAGI (reference sequence). This CDR3 has 13 amino acids. The CDR3, as DNA: TGTGCCAGCATCGGCTGGGCGGACACTGAAGCTTTCTTT. Protein: CASIGWADTEAFF.

This clone was recorded only once. J is TRBJ2-3 and V is TRBV27, with D perhaps matching TRBD1 (5 bases). The CDR3 has 15 amino acids. V was cut by 5 bases and J by 1 base, with 13 bases left in between. CDR1 MNHEY and CDR2 SMNVEV come from the germline V gene (reference sequence). The CDR3, as DNA: TGTGCCAGCAGTCCTCTCGTGGGGCGCACAGATACGCAGTATTTT. Its protein product is CASSPLVGRTDTQYF.

The chain recombines TRBV30 with TRBJ2-1, with D uncertain. The V and J ends lost 0 bases and 7 bases respectively, with 13 bases between them. Germline V gene sequence: CDR1 GTSNPN, CDR2 SVGIG (reference sequence). The CDR3 runs 14 residues. The CDR3 spells CAWSVNRPRNEQFF. The CDR3 nucleotides are TGTGCCTGGAGTGTTAACAGACCAAGGAATGAGCAGTTCTTC.

This clone has at least ten counts. The rearrangement joins TRBV9 to TRBJ1-1; D unresolved. CDR1 SGDLS and CDR2 YYNGEE come from the germline V gene. V was clipped by 0 bases and J by 4 bases, with 13 bases between them. The length of the CDR3 is 15 residues. The CDR3 protein is CASSVGAGEGTEAFF. The CDR3 DNA follows: TGTGCCAGCAGCGTAGGAGCGGGTGAGGGCACTGAAGCTTTCTTT. The full variable domain, with the rest looked up from reference TRBV9 and TRBJ1-1, is DSGVTQTPKHLITATGQRVTLRCSPRSGDLSVYWYQQSLDQGLQFLIQYYNGEERAKGNILERFSAQQFPDLHSELNLSSLELGDSALYFCASSVGAGEGTEAFFGQGTRLTVV.

The rearrangement links TRBV25-1 to TRBJ2-5, with 8 positions matching TRBD2. The CDR3 covers 16 residues. Germline CDR1 MGHDK, CDR2 SYGVNS. V gave up 8 bases and J gave up 2 bases; unmatched junction bases: 13. CDR3 sequence: CASAPPSGTRQETQYF. CDR3 coding DNA: TGTGCCAGCGCCCCCCCCTCTGGGACTAGGCAAGAGACCCAGTACTTC.

This clone showed up many times. This same CDR3 is encoded by further DNA sequences in the sample. The chain carries TRBV6-4 and TRBJ2-2, with D uncertain. Germline-derived CDR1 and CDR2 are MRHNA and SNTAGT. The CDR3 sequence is 13 residues long. Trimming took off 3 bases at V and 5 bases at J, with 7 bases between the two ends. CDR3 residues: CASSEKGTGELFF. The CDR3 region has the DNA TGTGCCAGCAGTGAAAAAGGGACCGGGGAGCTGTTTTTT.

The chain combines TRBV6-6 with TRBJ1-6; a possible D gene is TRBD1 (6 bases). This CDR3 is 15 amino acids long. Looked up from germline, CDR1 is MNHNY and CDR2 is SVGAGI (reference sequence). The ends were cut back, 9 bases at V and 5 bases at J, with 17 bases in the middle. Here the CDR3 reads CASFPVRGNNSPLHF. CDR3 nucleotide sequence: TGTGCCAGTTTCCCGGTCAGGGGAAATAATTCACCCCTCCACTTT.

This clone was picked up many times. This chain connects TRBV19 to TRBJ1-1, with 7 positions matching TRBD1. This CDR3 contains 15 residues. The junction had 12 bases not matched to a gene; V was cut back by 5 bases and J by 6 bases. Germline V gene sequence: CDR1 LNHDA, CDR2 SQIVND (reference sequence). The CDR3 DNA reads TGTGCCAGTAGTTTACACCACAGGGGATGGGCTGAAGCTTTCTTT. Residues: CASSLHHRGWAEAFF.

This clone was observed a few times. The sample holds other DNA sequences that translate to the same CDR3. The chain couples TRBV29-1 to TRBJ2-7; a weak D match, TRBD1 (6 bases). Germline V gene lookup returns CDR1 SQVTM and CDR2 ANQGSEA. The CDR3 loop spans 13 amino acids. The V end lost 2 bases, the J end lost 0 bases, and 8 bases lay between the germline ends. This CDR3 is CSVEWDTSYEQYF. CDR3 in DNA: TGCAGCGTTGAATGGGACACCTCCTACGAGCAGTACTTC.

V is TRBV7-8 and J is TRBJ2-3; the D is unclear. This CDR3 has 12 residues. Trimming removed 5 bases from V and 4 bases from J, with 7 bases in between. CDR1 and CDR2 (germline): SGHVS, FQNEAQ. This CDR3 reads CASSRTADTQYF. CDR3 nucleotide sequence: TGTGCCAGCAGCCGGACCGCAGATACGCAGTATTTT.

Ten or more counts support this clone. In DNA form, the CDR3 reads TGTGCCAGCAGCACCGAGGACGCCTGGGACACTGAAGCTTTCTTT. This codes for CASSTEDAWDTEAFF. The chain has TRBV9 and TRBJ1-1; no firm D call. Germline-derived CDR1 and CDR2 are SGDLS and YYNGEE. V lost 4 bases and J 3 bases, leaving 16 bases between the germline ends. The CDR3 covers 15 residues.

As regards this clone: Additional DNA sequences in this sample encode the identical CDR3. This chain joins TRBV4-1 and TRBJ2-2; a weak D match, TRBD1 (6 bases). The CDR3 spans 14 residues. Between the trimmed V and J ends, which lost 1 base and 4 bases, there was a span of 7 bases. Germline CDR1 MGHRA, CDR2 YSYEKL. CDR3 DNA sequence: TGCGCCAGCAGCCAAGTAGGGGGCACCGGGGAGCTGTTTTTT. Protein: CASSQVGGTGELFF.

This clone was seen a handful of times. This sequence joins TRBV7-3 and TRBJ2-6; 8 bases are a match to TRBD1. The CDR3 spans 19 residues. Trimming at V came to 0 bases and at J to 0 bases, leaving 7 bases not matched to a gene. Germline V lookup: CDR1 SGHTA, CDR2 FQGTGA. CDR3 DNA sequence: TGTGCCAGCAGCTTAACCGCAGGGGGCCTATTCTCTGGGGCCAACGTCCTGACTTTC. Amino acids: CASSLTAGGLFSGANVLTF.

V usage is TRBV7-9 and J usage is TRBJ2-5; D possibly corresponds to TRBD1 (5 bases). The germline V gene encodes CDR1 SEHNR and CDR2 FQNEAQ (reference sequence). Trimming took off 3 bases at V and 4 bases at J, with 6 bases between the two ends. This CDR3 has 12 residues. The CDR3: CASSFDRETQYF. CDR3 bases: TGTGCCAGCAGCTTTGACAGAGAGACCCAGTACTTC.

The CDR3 region is CASSQEAGIAYNEQFF. The DNA for the CDR3 is TGCGCCAGCAGCCAAGAAGCGGGGATTGCCTACAATGAGCAGTTCTTC. The chain joins TRBV4-3 to TRBJ2-1; TRBD2 aligns across 7 bases. Germline V gene lookup returns CDR1 LGHNA and CDR2 YSLEER. V trimming: 0 bases; J trimming: 2 bases; junction bases outside the gene matches: 4. This CDR3 is built from 16 residues.

V is TRBV25-1 and J is TRBJ2-7; 10 bases map to TRBD1. V trimming: 9 bases; J trimming: 7 bases; junction bases outside the gene matches: 9. Germline lookup yields CDR1 MGHDK and CDR2 SYGVNS. The CDR3 has 13 amino acids. In nucleotides, the CDR3 is TGTGCCAGTGGACAGGGGGGTCGGGTGGAGCAGTACTTC. Its translation is CASGQGGRVEQYF.

The chain is built from TRBV6-6 and TRBJ1-1; maybe TRBD1 (5 bases). V shed 7 bases and J shed 3 bases, with 15 bases lying between them. This CDR3 spans 14 amino acids. Germline values: CDR1 MNHNY, CDR2 SVGAGI (reference sequence). The CDR3 loop reads CASIAGTGDTEAFF. CDR3 in DNA: TGTGCCAGCATCGCCGGGACGGGTGACACTGAAGCTTTCTTT.

J is TRBJ2-7 and V is TRBV28; 7 nucleotides match TRBD1. CDR1 and CDR2 (germline): MDHEN, SYDVKM. Trimming at V came to 6 bases and at J to 0 bases, leaving 8 bases not matched to a gene. The CDR3 contains 15 residues. The CDR3 spells CASRPGTESSYEQYF. The CDR3 nucleotides read TGTGCCAGCAGACCCGGGACAGAGAGCTCCTACGAGCAGTACTTC.

The CDR3: CASSLEDRGVTDTQYF. Written as DNA, the CDR3 is TGTGCCAGCAGCTTGGAGGATAGGGGGGTGACAGATACGCAGTATTTT. The chain combines TRBV5-4 with TRBJ2-3; D may be TRBD1 or TRBD2 (6 bases each). Germline lookup yields CDR1 SGHNT and CDR2 YYREEE (reference sequence). The CDR3 length is 16 residues. V lost 0 bases to trimming and J lost 3 bases, with 14 bases between them.

A note on this clone: Other nucleotide sequences from this sample produce the same CDR3. The genes are TRBV29-1 and TRBJ2-1; D remains unclear. Germline CDR1 SQVTM, CDR2 ANQGSEA. V was trimmed by 2 bases and J by 4 bases, leaving 0 bases between them. The length of the CDR3 is 10 residues. This CDR3 reads CSVEYNEQFF. CDR3 DNA sequence: TGCAGCGTTGAATACAATGAGCAGTTCTTC.

J is TRBJ1-2 and V is TRBV19; D call uncertain. CDR3 length: 13 residues. Germline V gives CDR1 LNHDA, CDR2 SQIVND (reference sequence). V lost 1 base, J lost 4 bases, and 7 bases lay in between. CDR3 region: CASSIGTSYGYTF. The CDR3, as DNA: TGTGCCAGTAGTATAGGGACGTCCTATGGCTACACCTTC.

Of note for this clone: Other nucleotide sequences from this sample produce the same CDR3. V is TRBV4-1 and J is TRBJ2-5; no clear D gene. The CDR3 spans 13 residues. Germline loops: CDR1 MGHRA, CDR2 YSYEKL. Trimming removed 0 bases at V and 3 bases at J, with 5 bases between. Here the CDR3 reads CASSQDREETQYF. CDR3 nucleotides: TGCGCCAGCAGCCAAGATAGGGAAGAGACCCAGTACTTC.

The rearrangement uses TRBV19 and TRBJ1-1, with D uncertain. Germline lookup yields CDR1 LNHDA and CDR2 SQIVND (reference sequence). With 10 bases removed from V and 5 bases from J, the gap between germline ends came to 11 bases. The CDR3 length is 11 residues. CDR3 loop: CATKGGTEAFF. The CDR3 DNA is TGTGCCACCAAAGGTGGGACTGAAGCTTTCTTT.